The 13 T cell receptor beta chains reported below all come from one sample, sequenced in a study of technical replicates of blood from several donors (dated by TCRdb to 2016 to 2017). The method behind the library was the immunoSEQ multiplex PCR assay. The immuneACCESS repertoire file appears here via TCRdb, limited to in-frame rearrangements. These files lack a portion of the clones; in checked studies, under half of the deficit traces to unresolved V genes, and the cause of the others is not known. The sample records under 75,000 clones, around 92% of which are singletons. Together, the top ten hold 3.5% to 5.5% of the sample. The specimen was PBMCs. The receptors were gathered from a human donor in good health. Some clones in this sample may be carry-over from other donors' samples.

This sequence joins TRBV25-1 and TRBJ1-3, with 9 bases matching TRBD1. The V gene's germline CDR1 is MGHDK and CDR2 SYGVNS. This CDR3 spans 15 amino acids. V was clipped by 7 bases and J by 5 bases; unmatched bases: 9. This CDR3 is CASTGQGQGRNTIYF. The CDR3 DNA is TGTGCCAGCACCGGACAGGGGCAAGGTCGAAACACCATATATTTT.

CDR3 residues: CASSRWAGGNTEAFF. The CDR3, as DNA: TGTGCCAGCTCCCGGTGGGCAGGGGGAAACACTGAAGCTTTCTTT. The chain has TRBV27 and TRBJ1-1; TRBD1 aligns across 7 bases. The CDR3 consists of 15 residues. Germline V gene data show CDR1 as MNHEY and CDR2 as SMNVEV (reference sequence). The ends lost 8 bases at V and 2 bases at J; junction bases unmatched: 11.

This clone came up a few times. The J gene is TRBJ2-7, the V gene TRBV6-5, with a weak D call TRBD1 (5 bases). V shed 0 bases and J shed 3 bases, with 15 bases lying between them. Germline loops: CDR1 MNHEY, CDR2 SVGAGI. The CDR3 is 16 amino acids. The CDR3 protein is CASSYSVTGSLYEQYF. CDR3 DNA: TGTGCCAGCAGTTACTCCGTCACAGGTAGCCTCTACGAGCAGTACTTC.

V gene TRBV11-2 combines with J gene TRBJ2-1, with 9 bases aligning to TRBD1. The CDR3 contains 14 residues. Germline CDR1 is SGHAT and CDR2 is FQNNGV. V was clipped by 4 bases and J by 5 bases; unmatched bases: 3. CDR3: CASSSGQGNNEQFF. CDR3 in DNA: TGTGCCAGCAGCTCGGGACAGGGCAACAATGAGCAGTTCTTC.

The rearrangement links TRBV21-1 to TRBJ1-4; the table assigns TRBD1, which was not confirmed against the DNA. TRBV21-1 is termed a pseudogene. There are 15 residues in the CDR3. The CDR3 DNA reads as TGTGCCAGCAGCAAATGGGACAGGGGAGAGGAAAAACTGTTTTTT. This translates into CASSKWDRGEEKLFF.

The J gene is TRBJ2-3, the V gene TRBV4-2; 7 nucleotides align to TRBD2. This CDR3 comprises 14 residues. After removal of 7 bases from V and 2 bases from J, the junction contained 6 bases not matched to a gene. Germline loops: CDR1 LGHNA, CDR2 YNFKEQ. CDR3 sequence: CASKLAGDTDTQYF. The CDR3 DNA reads TGTGCCAGCAAACTGGCGGGGGACACAGATACGCAGTATTTT.

The V gene is TRBV5-4, the J gene TRBJ2-1; D may be TRBD1 (5 bases). The germline V gene encodes CDR1 SGHNT and CDR2 YYREEE (reference sequence). V was clipped by 0 bases and J by 9 bases, with 13 bases between them. This CDR3 spans 14 amino acids. CDR3 bases: TGTGCCAGCAGCTTGGGGACAAGAGATTTTGAGCAGTTCTTC. Its translation: CASSLGTRDFEQFF.

J is TRBJ1-5 and V is TRBV19; the match to TRBD1 covers 7 bases. V trimming: 8 bases; J trimming: 0 bases; junction bases outside the gene matches: 10. There are 16 residues in the CDR3. Germline-derived CDR1 and CDR2 are LNHDA and SQIVND (reference sequence). The CDR3 loop reads CASARTGVNSNQPQHF. The CDR3 DNA follows: TGTGCCAGTGCCCGAACAGGGGTAAATAGCAATCAGCCCCAGCATTTT.

The genes are TRBV2 and TRBJ1-1; D gene unclear. V dropped 6 bases and J dropped 1 base, with 9 bases sitting between them. This CDR3 has 13 residues. Germline lookup yields CDR1 SNHLY and CDR2 FYNNEI. This CDR3 is CASSVDTNTEAFF. CDR3 bases: TGTGCCAGCAGCGTAGACACGAACACTGAAGCTTTCTTT.

This clone occurred once. This rearrangement joins TRBV7-2 to TRBJ2-5; tentatively, D is TRBD2 (6 bases). The germline gives CDR1 SGHTA, CDR2 FQGNSA. The length of the CDR3 is 14 residues. V was pared by 3 bases and J by 5 bases, with 13 bases between. The CDR3 DNA is TGTGCCAGCAGCTTTGCCGGGGCGGGGGAGACCCAGTACTTC. Its protein is CASSFAGAGETQYF.

The CDR3 DNA follows: TGTGCCAGCAGCTTAACGGACAGGGGTGGCTATGGCTACACCTTC. Its protein product is CASSLTDRGGYGYTF. The chain joins TRBV4-2 to TRBJ1-2; 9 bases fit TRBD1. Germline CDR1 reads LGHNA; CDR2 reads YNFKEQ. V gave up 5 bases and J gave up 4 bases; unmatched junction bases: 8. The CDR3 loop spans 15 amino acids.

The rearrangement links TRBV4-1 to TRBJ1-4; tentative D call: TRBD1 (5 bases). CDR3 length: 16 residues. Trimming removed 1 base at V and 10 bases at J, with 19 bases between. CDR1 and CDR2 from the germline V gene are MGHRA and YSYEKL. CDR3: CASSQVSGNLGGKLFF. The DNA for the CDR3 is TGCGCCAGCAGCCAAGTCTCGGGTAACCTGGGGGGAAAACTGTTTTTT.

CDR3 bases: TGTGCCAGCACGCGATTCAGGAACACCATATATTTT. Its protein product is CASTRFRNTIYF. The V call is TRBV7-2, the J call TRBJ1-3; D is ambiguous. The CDR3 covers 12 residues. With 7 bases removed from V and 7 bases from J, the gap between germline ends came to 11 bases. Germline values: CDR1 SGHTA, CDR2 FQGNSA. Filled out from reference TRBV7-2 and TRBJ1-3, the complete variable domain reads GAGVSQSPSNKVTEKGKDVELRCDPISGHTALYWYRQSLGQGLEFLIYFQGNSAPDKSGLPSDRFSAERTGGSVSTLTIQRTQQEDSAVYLCASTRFRNTIYFGEGSWLTVV.